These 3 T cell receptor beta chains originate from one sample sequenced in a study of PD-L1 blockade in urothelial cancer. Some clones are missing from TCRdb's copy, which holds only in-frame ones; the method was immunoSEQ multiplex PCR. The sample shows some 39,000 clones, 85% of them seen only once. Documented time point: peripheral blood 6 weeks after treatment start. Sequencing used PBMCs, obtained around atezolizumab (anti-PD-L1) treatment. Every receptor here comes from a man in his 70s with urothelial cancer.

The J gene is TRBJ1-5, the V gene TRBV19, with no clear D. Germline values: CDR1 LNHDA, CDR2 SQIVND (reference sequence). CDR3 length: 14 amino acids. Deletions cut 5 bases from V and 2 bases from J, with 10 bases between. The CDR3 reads CASSGGRGNQPQHF. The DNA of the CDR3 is TGTGCCAGTAGTGGAGGTCGGGGCAATCAGCCCCAGCATTTT.

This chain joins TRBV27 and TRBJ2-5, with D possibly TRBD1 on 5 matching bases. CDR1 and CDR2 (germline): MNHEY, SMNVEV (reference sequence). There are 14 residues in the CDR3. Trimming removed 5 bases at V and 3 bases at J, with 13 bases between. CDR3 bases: TGTGCCAGCAGTCCGCGACAGTTTGAAGAGACCCAGTACTTC. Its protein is CASSPRQFEETQYF.

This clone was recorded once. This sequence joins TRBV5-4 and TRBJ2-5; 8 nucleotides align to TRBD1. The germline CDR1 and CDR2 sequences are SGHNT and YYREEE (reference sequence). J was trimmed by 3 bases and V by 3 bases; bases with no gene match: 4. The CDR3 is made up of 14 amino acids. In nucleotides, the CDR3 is TGTGCCAGCAGCTCCCCAGGGGGCGAAGAGACCCAGTACTTC. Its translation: CASSSPGGEETQYF.